Below, one T cell receptor beta chain is given with its context. The source of the sample is a study of control samples from healthy donors and cancer patients. The table came from immunoSEQ multiplex PCR; TCRdb's copy has only in-frame clones and leaves some out. Across about 210,000 clones, the top ten clones capture 2% to 2.5% of the sample. The CDR3 extends over 14 amino acids. The germline V gene encodes CDR1 SGHTA and CDR2 FQGNSA. Trimming removed 5 bases from V and 10 bases from J, with 18 bases in between. The sequenced sample was blood. This sequence originates from a woman in her thirties in good health. The chain joins TRBV7-2 to TRBJ2-1; no reliable D call. CDR3 nucleotide sequence: TGTGCCAGCAGCCCCCCGTCCTCCTCGAGAGAGCAGTTCTTC. This codes for CASSPPSSSREQFF.